Sequencing of this TCR beta chain was carried out in a study of blood T cell repertoires in COVID-19. The wider study: Spain, Italy and the United States supplied samples that represented acute and convalescent COVID-19. Sources were T cells, B-cell-depleted T cells, or PBMCs; the material itself was cDNA or gDNA.

The CDR3 totals 14 residues. The V end lost 8 bases, the J end lost 8 bases, and 21 bases lay between the germline ends. Per the germline V gene, CDR1 is ENHRY and CDR2 is SYGVKD. Participant age was about 18 to 89 years, and participants resided in about 25 US areas. Under the authors' procedure: Reference gene primer amplification gave estimated nucleated cell counts. Sequenced by immunoSEQ multiplex PCR; TCRdb stores in-frame clones only, minus some. The DNA gave D and trimming, while V, J and clone size come from that table. The sample consists of some 180,000 clones, 84% of them appearing once. This chain joins TRBV10-3 and TRBJ1-1; possible D gene TRBD1, 5 bases. This TCR derives from a woman in her 30s who had been exposed to COVID-19. Sequenced input: PBMCs or T cells enriched from blood (not recorded which). In DNA form, the CDR3 reads TGTGCCATCCGCGGTGGGCTAGGGGCGCAGGAAGCTTTCTTT. It is translated as CAIRGGLGAQEAFF.